The 26 T cell receptor beta chains below come from one sample, sequenced in a study of shared clonotypes between healthy human individuals. Naive CD8 cells were CD45RO-negative, positively selected for CCR7, excluding terminally differentiated effector memory CD45RA+ cells. The assay was immunoSEQ multiplex PCR, and TCRdb's table has in-frame clones only and misses some. The sample yields fewer than 800,000 clones, around 90% seen once. The source material was naive CD8+ T cells sorted from blood. The receptors derive from a young man in good health.

This chain joins TRBV7-9 and TRBJ1-2, with D perhaps TRBD1 (6 bases). From germline, CDR1 is SEHNR and CDR2 FQNEAQ (reference sequence). The length of the CDR3 is 16 residues. V was shortened by 5 bases and J by 8 bases, with 24 bases between the two germline ends. CDR3 DNA sequence: TGTGCCAGCAGCCCGAGACAGGCCCCTATTGGGAGCGGCTACACCTTC. This sequence encodes CASSPRQAPIGSGYTF.

The V gene is TRBV7-9, the J gene TRBJ1-4, with 8 bases fitting TRBD1. Germline loops: CDR1 SEHNR, CDR2 FQNEAQ (reference sequence). Trimming removed 2 bases from V and 0 bases from J; junction bases left unmatched: 8. The CDR3 length is 18 residues. The CDR3 DNA follows: TGTGCCAGCAGCTTAACCGGGACAGGCGTTGCAACTAATGAAAAACTGTTTTTT. It specifies CASSLTGTGVATNEKLFF.

The chain has TRBV11-2 and TRBJ2-1; 8 bases match TRBD2. Germline V gene sequence: CDR1 SGHAT, CDR2 FQNNGV. The length of the CDR3 is 17 residues. The V and J ends lost 0 bases and 3 bases, in that order; junction bases with no gene match: 7. CDR3 region: CASSLEPISGIYNEQFF. CDR3 coding DNA: TGTGCCAGCAGCTTAGAACCGATTAGCGGGATCTACAATGAGCAGTTCTTC.

The chain employs TRBV6-6 and TRBJ2-1, with D tentatively TRBD1 or TRBD2 (5 bases each). V lost 0 bases, J lost 9 bases, and 9 bases lay in between. The CDR3 extends over 13 amino acids. CDR1 is MNHNY and CDR2 is SVGAGI in the germline V gene (reference sequence). CDR3 bases: TGTGCCAGCAGTTACTCGAGGGGCAGTGAGCAGTTCTTC. It yields the protein CASSYSRGSEQFF.

The V gene is TRBV7-9, the J gene TRBJ2-3; 8 bases are a match to TRBD1. V dropped 1 base and J dropped 0; count of bases not matched to a gene: 9. The CDR3 is 18 amino acids. The V gene's germline CDR1 is SEHNR and CDR2 FQNEAQ (reference sequence). In nucleotides, the CDR3 is TGTGCCAGCAGCTTAGGGGGACACAGGGGGTTCAGCACAGATACGCAGTATTTT. Protein: CASSLGGHRGFSTDTQYF.

The rearrangement uses TRBV6-5 and TRBJ2-7; TRBD1 might be the D (5 bases). Germline V gene sequence: CDR1 MNHEY, CDR2 SVGAGI. V lost 6 bases and J 2 bases, leaving 14 bases between the germline ends. This CDR3 spans 14 amino acids. CDR3 bases: TGTGCCAGCAGCCTATTGCAGGGTACCTACGAGCAGTACTTC. Translating it yields CASSLLQGTYEQYF.

Here the CDR3 DNA reads TGTGCCAGCAGCCCCAGCGGGAACGGGAATGAGCAGTTCTTC. Protein sequence: CASSPSGNGNEQFF. This chain connects TRBV11-2 to TRBJ2-1; 7 bases match TRBD2. The CDR3 runs 14 residues. After removal of 5 bases from V and 7 bases from J, the junction contained 8 bases not matched to a gene. CDR1 and CDR2 from the germline V gene are SGHAT and FQNNGV.

The chain couples TRBV7-2 to TRBJ2-7; D is perhaps TRBD1 or TRBD2 (5 bases each). Trimming stripped 4 bases from V and 1 base from J, with 17 bases between. The CDR3 is 16 residues long. Germline V gene sequence: CDR1 SGHTA, CDR2 FQGNSA. In DNA, the CDR3 is TGTGCCAGCAGCTGGGGGTGGGCAGTCCCTTCCTACGAGCAGTACTTC. This translates into CASSWGWAVPSYEQYF.

The chain recombines TRBV7-9 with TRBJ2-5; D not resolved. Germline lookup yields CDR1 SEHNR and CDR2 FQNEAQ (reference sequence). V lost 1 base to trimming and J lost 4 bases, with 10 bases between them. The CDR3 sequence is 14 residues long. The DNA of the CDR3 is TGTGCCAGCAGCTTAGTTGTCCCGGGAGAGACCCAGTACTTC. It yields the protein CASSLVVPGETQYF.

The chain recombines TRBV2 with TRBJ1-1; D not certain. Germline lookup yields CDR1 SNHLY and CDR2 FYNNEI. Between the trimmed V and J ends, which lost 0 bases and 2 bases, there was a span of 7 bases. The CDR3 length is 14 residues. CDR3 bases: TGTGCCAGCAGTGAAGCCAGATTCAACACTGAAGCTTTCTTT. It yields the protein CASSEARFNTEAFF.

The chain employs TRBV4-1 and TRBJ2-5, with D possibly TRBD1 on 6 matching bases. V was clipped by 1 base and J by 3 bases, with 12 bases between them. In germline, CDR1 is MGHRA, CDR2 YSYEKL. This CDR3 has 15 amino acids. In nucleotides, the CDR3 is TGCGCCAGCAGCCAAGTAAAGGACAGAAAAGAGACCCAGTACTTC. It is translated as CASSQVKDRKETQYF.

The chain carries TRBV6-5 and TRBJ2-5; 9 positions match TRBD1. The CDR3 is made up of 14 amino acids. V dropped 6 bases and J dropped 4; count of bases not matched to a gene: 6. CDR1 is MNHEY, CDR2 SVGAGI, per germline. This chain's CDR3 is CASSNTGGPETQYF. CDR3 nucleotides: TGTGCCAGCAGCAATACAGGGGGCCCAGAGACCCAGTACTTC.

The rearrangement joins TRBV19 to TRBJ2-7; either TRBD1 or TRBD2 may supply D (7 bases each). The germline CDR1 and CDR2 sequences are LNHDA and SQIVND (reference sequence). V lost 6 bases to trimming and J lost 3 bases, with 15 bases between them. CDR3 size: 14 residues. The chain's CDR3 is CASSPAGGDYEQYF. The CDR3 nucleotides are TGTGCCAGTAGCCCAGCAGGGGGGGACTACGAGCAGTACTTC.

The rearrangement joins TRBV19 to TRBJ2-7; TRBD1 agrees at 7 bases. Germline V CDR1 and CDR2: LNHDA, SQIVND (reference sequence). This CDR3 spans 14 amino acids. The ends lost 6 bases at V and 7 bases at J; junction bases unmatched: 12. The CDR3 sequence is CASSKIDRDEEQYF. DNA of the CDR3: TGTGCCAGTAGCAAAATCGACAGGGATGAAGAGCAGTACTTC.

The chain recombines TRBV14 with TRBJ2-5; tentatively, D is TRBD1 (5 bases). The germline V gene has CDR1 SGHDN and CDR2 FVKESK. V dropped 0 bases and J dropped 0 bases, with 14 bases sitting between them. The CDR3 is 17 amino acids. This CDR3 is CASSQDFTGRYQETQYF. The CDR3 region has the DNA TGTGCCAGCAGCCAAGATTTCACAGGCCGGTACCAAGAGACCCAGTACTTC. The complete variable domain, with remaining parts taken from reference TRBV14 and TRBJ2-5, reads EAGVTQFPSHSVIEKGQTVTLRCDPISGHDNLYWYRRVMGKEIKFLLHFVKESKQDESGMPNNRFLAERTGGTYSTLKVQPAELEDSGVYFCASSQDFTGRYQETQYFGPGTRLLVL.

This rearrangement joins TRBV14 to TRBJ2-2; 7 bases are shared with TRBD2. There are 16 residues in the CDR3. The germline V gene has CDR1 SGHDN and CDR2 FVKESK. The J segment lost 3 bases and the V segment lost 1 base, leaving 5 bases of the junction unmatched. CDR3 protein: CASSQGAGMYTGELFF. In DNA, the CDR3 is TGTGCCAGCAGCCAAGGAGCGGGAATGTACACCGGGGAGCTGTTTTTT.

This chain connects TRBV28 to TRBJ1-2; TRBD1 is a possible D gene (5 bases). CDR1 is MDHEN and CDR2 is SYDVKM in the germline V gene. With 3 bases removed from V and 4 bases from J, the gap between germline ends came to 21 bases. The CDR3 consists of 17 residues. In DNA form, the CDR3 reads TGTGCCAGCAGTTTTGTTTGGCCCCAGGGCGCGACCTATGGCTACACCTTC. The encoded protein is CASSFVWPQGATYGYTF.

CDR3 in DNA: TGCGCCAGCAGCCAGACTATAGCGGGAGAGGGTAATGAGCAGTTCTTC. It encodes CASSQTIAGEGNEQFF. This sequence joins TRBV4-1 and TRBJ2-1; 9 bases are a match to TRBD2. The CDR3 length is 16 residues. The junction had 10 bases not matched to a gene; V was cut back by 3 bases and J by 7 bases. Germline CDR1 MGHRA, CDR2 YSYEKL.

The chain has TRBV2 and TRBJ2-7; tentatively, D is TRBD1 (6 bases). CDR1 and CDR2 (germline): SNHLY, FYNNEI. V gave up 7 bases and J gave up 2 bases, with 15 bases separating them. This CDR3 has 14 residues. CDR3 residues: CASTSGQLTYEQYF. CDR3 DNA: TGTGCCAGCACAAGCGGACAGTTAACCTACGAGCAGTACTTC.

This rearrangement joins TRBV14 to TRBJ2-3; D remains ambiguous. The germline V gene has CDR1 SGHDN and CDR2 FVKESK. The CDR3 is 13 amino acids. V lost 1 base and J 0 bases, leaving 2 bases between the germline ends. CDR3 amino acids: CASSQASTDTQYF. As DNA, the CDR3 is TGTGCCAGCAGCCAAGCTAGCACAGATACGCAGTATTTT.

The gene calls are TRBV25-1 and TRBJ2-7, with D uncertain. Trimming took off 3 bases at V and 4 bases at J, with 22 bases between the two ends. Germline-derived CDR1 and CDR2 are MGHDK and SYGVNS. This CDR3 spans 17 amino acids. The CDR3 spells CASSEPFRGGRPYEQYF. DNA for the CDR3: TGTGCCAGCAGTGAGCCCTTTCGCGGCGGCCGACCTTACGAGCAGTACTTC.

The chain employs TRBV11-2 and TRBJ2-3; D might be TRBD2 (5 bases). CDR1 and CDR2 from the germline V gene are SGHAT and FQNNGV. The V end lost 5 bases, the J end lost 1 base, and 13 bases lay between the germline ends. The CDR3 spans 15 residues. The CDR3 DNA reads as TGTGCCAGCAGCGTAAGAGGACTCGGCACAGATACGCAGTATTTT. Protein sequence: CASSVRGLGTDTQYF.

The rearrangement joins TRBV27 to TRBJ2-3; the D call may be TRBD1 or TRBD2 (5 bases each). Trimming stripped 4 bases from V and 2 bases from J, with 19 bases between. There are 17 residues in the CDR3. Germline V gives CDR1 MNHEY, CDR2 SMNVEV (reference sequence). CDR3 protein: CASSSRDGRSSTDTQYF. CDR3 nucleotides: TGTGCCAGCAGTTCCAGGGACGGACGGAGTTCCACAGATACGCAGTATTTT.

As concerns this clone: The sample has other DNA sequences that encode this CDR3 too. The chain employs TRBV27 and TRBJ2-7; 8 positions match TRBD1. Trimming took 3 bases from V and 4 from J; bases not matched to a gene: 2. Germline loops: CDR1 MNHEY, CDR2 SMNVEV (reference sequence). The CDR3 length is 13 residues. The CDR3 region has the DNA TGTGCCAGCAGTTTCAGACAGGGGTACGAGCAGTACTTC. Its protein product is CASSFRQGYEQYF.

This sequence joins TRBV7-8 and TRBJ2-7; D is possibly TRBD2 (6 bases). The length of the CDR3 is 15 residues. Germline V lookup: CDR1 SGHVS, CDR2 FQNEAQ. V was pared by 1 base and J by 6 bases, with 16 bases between. The CDR3 here is CASSLGGGVISEQYF. In DNA form, the CDR3 reads TGTGCCAGCAGCTTAGGTGGAGGGGTGATTTCCGAGCAGTACTTC.

The chain recombines TRBV11-2 with TRBJ2-2, with D tentatively TRBD2 (6 bases). The germline gives CDR1 SGHAT, CDR2 FQNNGV. Trimming shortened V by 2 bases and J by 5 bases, and 18 bases separated the two germline ends. CDR3 size: 17 residues. CDR3 region: CASSLWGTPGETGELFF. CDR3 sequence (DNA): TGTGCCAGCAGCTTATGGGGGACGCCGGGAGAAACCGGGGAGCTGTTTTTT.